Included here is one T cell receptor beta chain sequence, with context. Its target is not known. V lost 5 bases to trimming and J lost 3 bases; unmatched junction nucleotides: 7. From germline, CDR1 is DFQATT and CDR2 SNEGSKA (reference sequence). The CDR3 runs 13 residues. These data are taken from a study of T-cell reconstitution after alpha-beta-depleted transplantation in children. Findings and caveats of the study: As was reported, about two months after transplant, alpha-beta T cells came from several hundred expanded graft clones.

During its preparation, the TCRbeta library received unique molecular identifiers. TCRdb itself ran the PCR reads through MiXCR, one entry per CDR3 protein. Altogether some 830,000 distinct CDR3 sequences are present, under 20% being singletons, with the ten largest covering approximately 5%. This sample comprised PBMCs, mostly from graft donor cells, obtained 360 days after TCRalphabeta/CD19-depleted stem cell transplant. The TCR originated in a male patient under 18 who had a stem cell transplant for acute lymphoblastic leukemia, so the T cells may come from the graft donor. V usage is TRBV20-1 and J usage is TRBJ2-7; 7 bases are a match to TRBD1. In DNA, the CDR3 is TGCAGTGCTGACGAGGACAGGAGCTACGAGCAGTACTTC. Protein product: CSADEDRSYEQYF.